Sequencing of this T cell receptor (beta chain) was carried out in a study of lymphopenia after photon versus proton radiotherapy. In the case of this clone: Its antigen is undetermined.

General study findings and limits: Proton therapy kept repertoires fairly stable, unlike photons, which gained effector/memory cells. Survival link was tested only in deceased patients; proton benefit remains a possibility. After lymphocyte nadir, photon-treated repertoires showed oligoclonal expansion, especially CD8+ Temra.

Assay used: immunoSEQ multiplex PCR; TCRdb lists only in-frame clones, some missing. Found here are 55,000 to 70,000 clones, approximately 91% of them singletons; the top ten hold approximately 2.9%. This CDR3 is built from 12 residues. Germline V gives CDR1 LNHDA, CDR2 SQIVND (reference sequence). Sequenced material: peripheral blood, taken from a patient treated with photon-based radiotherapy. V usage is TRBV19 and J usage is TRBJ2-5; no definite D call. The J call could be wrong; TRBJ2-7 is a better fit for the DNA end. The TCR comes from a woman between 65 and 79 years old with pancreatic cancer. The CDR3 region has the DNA TGTGCCAGTAGTAGTTGGTCCAACGAGCAGTACTTC. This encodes CASSSWSNEQYF.